Following are 8 T cell receptor beta chains from one sample sequenced in a study of metastatic and nonmetastatic thyroid tumors. Each patient came to thyroid surgery without any prior treatment (of any kind). TCRdb reprocessed the PCR reads using MiXCR. The sample yields 39,000 or so clones, less than 50% seen once. Input material: tumor tissue. Every receptor here comes from a male donor with papillary thyroid cancer or a benign thyroid nodule (not recorded which). Some clones in this sample may be carry-over from other donors' samples.

V usage is TRBV10-1 and J usage is TRBJ2-7, with 8 bases identical to TRBD1. The trim removed 10 bases at V and 2 bases at J, leaving 7 bases unmatched. Germline loops: CDR1 WNHNN, CDR2 SYGVQD (reference sequence). This CDR3 is built from 13 residues. This CDR3 reads CAIGQGRTYEQYF. The CDR3 nucleotides are TGCGCCATCGGACAGGGAAGAACCTACGAGCAGTACTTC.

This clone was detected a few times. V is TRBV19 and J is TRBJ2-7, with TRBD1 identical over 8 bases. The CDR3 totals 13 residues. CDR1 is LNHDA and CDR2 is SQIVND in the germline V gene (reference sequence). V dropped 5 bases and J dropped 3; count of bases not matched to a gene: 3. Written as DNA, the CDR3 is TGTGCCAGTAGTCTCGGACAGGGCTACGAGCAGTACTTC. Protein: CASSLGQGYEQYF.

The chain joins TRBV19 to TRBJ2-7, with 7 bases aligning to TRBD1. The CDR3 extends over 14 amino acids. V trimming: 5 bases; J trimming: 2 bases; junction bases outside the gene matches: 6. The germline CDR1 and CDR2 sequences are LNHDA and SQIVND (reference sequence). The CDR3 reads CASSGQESTYEQYF. In DNA, the CDR3 is TGTGCCAGTAGTGGACAGGAGTCCACCTACGAGCAGTACTTC.

The chain carries TRBV24-1 and TRBJ2-5, with TRBD2 identical over 13 bases. The J segment lost 2 bases and the V segment lost 4 bases, leaving 9 bases of the junction unmatched. The CDR3 totals 18 residues. Germline V lookup: CDR1 KGHDR, CDR2 SFDVKD. The CDR3 nucleotides read TGTGCCACCAGTGACCCCGGACTAGCGGGAGATCGGCAAGAGACCCAGTACTTC. Its protein is CATSDPGLAGDRQETQYF.

The J gene is TRBJ2-2, the V gene TRBV6-2 or TRBV6-3; no reliable D call. CDR3 length equals 17 residues. Trimming removed 3 bases at V and 0 bases at J, with 14 bases between. Germline CDR1 reads MNHEY; CDR2 reads SVGEGT. The CDR3, as DNA: TGTGCCAGCAGTTATCCCCGGTTCGGGTCGAACACCGGGGAGCTGTTTTTT. As protein: CASSYPRFGSNTGELFF.

On this clone: One end of the junction is discordant with germline, which a read error may explain. CDR3 nucleotide sequence: TGTGCCTGGAGTCCAGGATATAGCAAAGATACGCAGTATTTT. Translation gives CAWSPGYSKDTQYF. This rearrangement joins TRBV30 to TRBJ2-3; no clear D. Germline V lookup: CDR1 GTSNPN, CDR2 SVGIG (reference sequence). The CDR3 has 14 amino acids.

The table lists this clone with a few counts. The chain carries TRBV25-1 and TRBJ2-3; TRBD1 might be the D (6 bases). The CDR3 spans 13 residues. The germline V gene has CDR1 MGHDK and CDR2 SYGVNS. Trimming took 5 bases from V and 3 from J, leaving 9 bases between them. The CDR3 region has the DNA TGTGCCAGCAGTTACAGGGTAACAGATACGCAGTATTTT. Protein sequence: CASSYRVTDTQYF.

J is TRBJ2-7 and V is TRBV19; D not resolved. The CDR3 runs 11 residues. Germline V gene data show CDR1 as LNHDA and CDR2 as SQIVND (reference sequence). V was clipped by 3 bases and J by 6 bases, with 6 bases between them. CDR3: CASSIWGEQYF. CDR3 coding DNA: TGTGCCAGTAGTATCTGGGGCGAGCAGTACTTC.